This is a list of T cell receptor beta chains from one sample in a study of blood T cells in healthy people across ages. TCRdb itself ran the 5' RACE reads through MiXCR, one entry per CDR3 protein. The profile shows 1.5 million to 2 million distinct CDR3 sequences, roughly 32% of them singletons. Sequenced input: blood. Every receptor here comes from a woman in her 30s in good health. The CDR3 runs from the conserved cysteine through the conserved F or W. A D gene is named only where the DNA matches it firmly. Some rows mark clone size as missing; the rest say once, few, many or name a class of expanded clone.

CSARLYGRAGGTQYF,TGCAGTGCTAGATTGTACGGGAGGGCCGGGGGGACCCAGTACTTC,.,TRBV20-1,TRBD2,TRBJ2-5
CASRGGTGNPYEQYF,TGTGCCAGCAGGGGAGGGACAGGGAACCCCTACGAGCAGTACTTC,.,TRBV2,TRBD1,TRBJ2-7
CASSYPTGELFF,TGTGCCAGCAGTTACCCTACCGGGGAGCTGTTTTTT,.,TRBV6-2/TRBV6-3,.,TRBJ2-2
CASSFLTGELFF,TGTGCCAGCAGTTTCCTCACCGGGGAGCTGTTTTTT,.,TRBV28,.,TRBJ2-2
CASSPRQGALNTEAFF,TGTGCCAGCAGTCCCCGACAGGGGGCCTTGAACACTGAAGCTTTCTTT,.,TRBV27,TRBD1,TRBJ1-1
CASAPAGRPGPDTQYF,TGTGCCAGCGCCCCCGCGGGGAGGCCAGGACCAGATACGCAGTATTTT,.,TRBV27,.,TRBJ2-3
CSARDGLAGTSTDTQYF,TGCAGTGCTAGAGATGGGCTAGCGGGAACTAGCACAGATACGCAGTATTTT,few,TRBV20-1,TRBD2,TRBJ2-3
CASSSTGAANVLTF,TGCGCCAGCAGCTCTACAGGGGCCGCCAACGTCCTGACTTTC,once,TRBV5-1,TRBD1,TRBJ2-6
CASSLFHSTDTQYF,TGCGCCAGCAGCCTGTTCCACTCCACAGATACGCAGTATTTT,few,TRBV5-1,.,TRBJ2-3
CASSQVWGTDEQYF,TGTGCCAGCAGCCAAGTATGGGGGACTGACGAGCAGTACTTC,.,TRBV14,.,TRBJ2-7
CASSVRGSGDSSYNEQFF,TGTGCCAGCAGCGTACGAGGGTCGGGGGATAGCTCCTACAATGAGCAGTTCTTC,.,TRBV9,.,TRBJ2-1
CAISEKDRGTAGANVLTF,TGTGCCATCAGCGAAAAGGACAGGGGGACGGCTGGGGCCAACGTCCTGACTTTC,few,TRBV10-3,TRBD1,TRBJ2-6
CASSLVLAGVPGELFF,TGTGCCAGCAGCTTGGTACTAGCGGGAGTCCCCGGGGAGCTGTTTTTT,.,TRBV7-8,TRBD2,TRBJ2-2
CSARGQTRYNEQFF,TGCAGTGCTAGAGGACAGACCCGTTACAATGAGCAGTTCTTC,.,TRBV20-1,.,TRBJ2-1
CSVAGQGNYGYTF,TGCAGCGTTGCCGGACAGGGAAACTATGGCTACACCTTC,many,TRBV29-1,TRBD1,TRBJ1-2
CSARLPGTGEGYTF,TGCAGTGCTAGGCTCCCCGGGACAGGGGAAGGCTACACCTTC,.,TRBV20-1,TRBD1,TRBJ1-2
CACSEAGSPLHF,TGTGCCTGCAGTGAGGCGGGCTCACCCCTCCACTTT,.,TRBV25-1,.,TRBJ1-6
CASSWDSSSPLHF,TGTGCCAGCAGCTGGGACAGCAGTTCACCCCTCCACTTT,.,TRBV9,TRBD1,TRBJ1-6
CASSPLLAGGADTQYF,TGTGCCAGCAGCCCTCTTCTAGCGGGAGGAGCAGATACGCAGTATTTT,many,TRBV7-9,TRBD2,TRBJ2-3
CASSETSGDCNEQFF,TGTGCCAGCAGCGAGACTAGCGGGGATTGCAATGAGCAGTTCTTC,.,TRBV9,TRBD2,TRBJ2-1
CASSQRQIYEQYF,TGTGCCAGCAGCCAAAGACAAATCTACGAGCAGTACTTC,.,TRBV7-2,.,TRBJ2-7
CASSLPGTSGVGDTQYF,TGCGCCAGCAGCTTGCCCGGGACTAGCGGGGTGGGGGATACGCAGTATTTT,.,TRBV5-1,TRBD2,TRBJ2-3
CASSFGPGNGYTF,TGCGCCAGCAGCTTTGGGCCGGGGAACGGCTACACCTTC,.,TRBV5-1,.,TRBJ1-2
CASSEERLYTGELFF,TGTGCCAGCAGTGAAGAGAGGCTGTACACCGGGGAGCTGTTTTTT,few,TRBV2,.,TRBJ2-2
CASSTGHKIYEQYF,TGTGCCAGCAGCACGGGACACAAGATCTACGAGCAGTACTTC,.,TRBV6-1,.,TRBJ2-7
CATARDSQTLNTEAFF,TGTGCCACAGCCCGAGACAGCCAGACTTTGAACACTGAAGCTTTCTTT,.,TRBV10-3,.,TRBJ1-1
CASSFRDRVTNEQFF,TGTGCCAGCAGCTTCCGGGACAGGGTGACCAATGAGCAGTTCTTC,.,TRBV9,TRBD1,TRBJ2-1
CSAPFNTDTQYF,TGCAGTGCCCCGTTCAATACAGATACGCAGTATTTT,.,TRBV20-1,.,TRBJ2-3
CATSLRLEPYNEQFF,TGTGCCACCAGCCTCCGACTAGAACCTTACAATGAGCAGTTCTTC,.,TRBV15,.,TRBJ2-1
CASSVGSARAEQYF,TGTGCCAGCAGCGTAGGGTCGGCCAGGGCCGAGCAGTACTTC,.,TRBV9,.,TRBJ2-7
CASSLASQGTSYNEQFF,TGTGCCAGCAGCTTAGCGTCGCAGGGGACCTCCTACAATGAGCAGTTCTTC,.,TRBV7-9,.,TRBJ2-1
CATSATGFTNEKLFF,TGTGCCACCAGCGCTACAGGATTCACTAATGAAAAACTGTTTTTT,.,TRBV15,.,TRBJ1-4
CASSEAPPGGISWGYTF,TGTGCCAGCAGTGAAGCCCCCCCTGGGGGGATTTCGTGGGGCTACACCTTC,few,TRBV6-1,.,TRBJ1-2
CATQTGRNTEAFF,TGCGCCACCCAGACAGGGAGGAACACTGAAGCTTTCTTT,.,TRBV10-2,TRBD1,TRBJ1-1
CAGSYRPGEETYEQYF,TGTGCCGGCAGTTACCGGCCGGGGGAGGAAACCTACGAGCAGTACTTC,.,TRBV6-2/TRBV6-3,.,TRBJ2-7
CASSFLGGRGTQYF,TGTGCCAGCTCTTTTCTGGGGGGAAGGGGGACCCAGTACTTC,.,TRBV7-9,.,TRBJ2-5
CASSVEGRADNEQFF,TGTGCCAGCAGCGTAGAGGGGCGGGCGGACAATGAGCAGTTCTTC,few,TRBV9,.,TRBJ2-1
CASSLDPPWETQYF,TGTGCCAGCAGCTTAGATCCCCCATGGGAGACCCAGTACTTC,few,TRBV11-2,.,TRBJ2-5
CASSPSWGFEQYF,TGTGCCAGCAGCCCCTCTTGGGGGTTCGAGCAGTACTTC,many,TRBV7-9,.,TRBJ2-7
CASSLGQGIANTEAFF,TGTGCCAGCAGTTTAGGACAGGGGATCGCGAACACTGAAGCTTTCTTT,few,TRBV12-3/TRBV12-4,TRBD1,TRBJ1-1
CASSYSSGSFYEQYF,TGTGCCAGCAGTTATTCTAGCGGGAGTTTCTACGAGCAGTACTTC,.,TRBV6-2/TRBV6-3,TRBD2,TRBJ2-7
CSARALRDTQYF,TGCAGTGCTAGAGCTCTGAGAGATACGCAGTATTTT,.,TRBV20-1,.,TRBJ2-3
CSARDLGSPLHF,TGCAGTGCTAGAGATCTGGGTTCACCCCTCCACTTT,few,TRBV20-1,.,TRBJ1-6